The source of this T cell receptor beta chain is a study of shared T cell receptors in the human thymus. The CDR3 loop spans 16 amino acids. V was pared by 2 bases and J by 5 bases, with 7 bases of the junction left unmatched. Germline V gene data show CDR1 as SNHLY and CDR2 as FYNNEI. Assay used: immunoSEQ multiplex PCR; TCRdb lists only in-frame clones, some missing. The sample includes approximately 490,000 clones, approximately 80% of them seen just once. The same data also contributed to another study, on human thymus T cells. This second study says: The donors were infants in Finland with congenital heart defects, otherwise immunologically healthy.

The source is a boy in the first two years of life with a congenital heart defect. Specimen: thymocytes. The gene calls are TRBV2 and TRBJ2-2; 8 bases agree with TRBD2. CDR3 sequence (DNA): TGTGCCAGCAGTGAATGGGTCCGGGAGGGTACCGGGGAGCTGTTTTTT. It yields the protein CASSEWVREGTGELFF.